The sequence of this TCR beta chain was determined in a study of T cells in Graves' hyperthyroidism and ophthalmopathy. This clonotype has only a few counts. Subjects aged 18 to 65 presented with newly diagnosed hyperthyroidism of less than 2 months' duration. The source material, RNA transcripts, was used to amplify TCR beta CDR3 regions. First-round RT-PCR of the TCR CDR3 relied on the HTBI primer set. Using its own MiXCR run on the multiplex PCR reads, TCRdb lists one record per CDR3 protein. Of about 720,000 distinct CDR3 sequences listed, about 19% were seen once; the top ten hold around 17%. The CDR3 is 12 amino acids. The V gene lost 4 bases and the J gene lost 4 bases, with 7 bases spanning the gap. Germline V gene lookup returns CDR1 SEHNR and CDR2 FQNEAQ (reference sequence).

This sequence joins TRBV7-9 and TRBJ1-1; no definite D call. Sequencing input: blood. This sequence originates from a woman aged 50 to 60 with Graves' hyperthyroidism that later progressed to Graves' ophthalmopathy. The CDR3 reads CASSYEGTEAFF. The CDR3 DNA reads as TGTGCCAGCAGCTATGAGGGCACTGAAGCTTTCTTT.